Listed below are T cell receptor beta chains from one sample, sequenced in a study of blood T cell repertoires in COVID-19. Measured with immunoSEQ multiplex PCR; TCRdb has only the in-frame clones, and not every one. The sample lists hundreds of thousands of clones; 70% to 90% were seen once. Sequences were obtained from PBMCs or T cells enriched from blood (not recorded which). Receptor source: a woman aged 50 to 65 who had recovered from COVID-19. Each CDR3 is given with its conserved first and last residue. The D gene is left open where the match is weak. Rows may omit the clone size; those that give it use once, few, many or a size class.

clone_size: NA
v_call: TRBV21-1
d_call: NA
j_call: TRBJ2-7
cdr3_nt: TGTGCCAGTATGCTAGCGGGAGGGCCATCGGGGGACGAGCAGTACTTC
cdr3_aa: CASMLAGGPSGDEQYF

clone_size: NA
v_call: TRBV4-1
d_call: TRBD1
j_call: TRBJ2-7
cdr3_nt: TGCGCCAGCAGCCGAACGACAGGGCTCTTCTACGAGCAGTACTTC
cdr3_aa: CASSRTTGLFYEQYF

clone_size: NA
v_call: TRBV28
d_call: TRBD2
j_call: TRBJ2-7
cdr3_nt: TGTGCCAGCAGTCTGACTAGCGGGGGAATCTACGAGCAGTACTTC
cdr3_aa: CASSLTSGGIYEQYF

clone_size: NA
v_call: TRBV5-1
d_call: NA
j_call: TRBJ2-1
cdr3_nt: TGCGCCAGCAGCTTGGACGGGACTTCCTACAATGAGCAGTTCTTC
cdr3_aa: CASSLDGTSYNEQFF

clone_size: NA
v_call: TRBV28
d_call: NA
j_call: TRBJ1-5
cdr3_nt: TGTGCCAGCAGTTCTGGAGGGGGCAATCAGCCCCAGCATTTT
cdr3_aa: CASSSGGGNQPQHF

clone_size: NA
v_call: TRBV7-2
d_call: TRBD1
j_call: TRBJ1-4
cdr3_nt: TGTGCCAGCAGCCATGGACAGGGTGTCGAAAAACTGTTTTTT
cdr3_aa: CASSHGQGVEKLFF

clone_size: NA
v_call: TRBV4-1
d_call: TRBD1
j_call: TRBJ1-4
cdr3_nt: TGCGCCAGCAGCCGTACCGGGACAGGGGTTGAAAAACTGTTTTTT
cdr3_aa: CASSRTGTGVEKLFF

clone_size: NA
v_call: TRBV9
d_call: NA
j_call: TRBJ1-4
cdr3_nt: TGTGCCAGCAGCTCGAGCCAAGGAGGGGGAGGGGAAAAACTGTTTTTT
cdr3_aa: CASSSSQGGGGEKLFF

clone_size: NA
v_call: TRBV29-1
d_call: TRBD2
j_call: TRBJ2-1
cdr3_nt: TGCAGCGCTCTGACTAGCGGGAGGGTCAATGAGCAGTTCTTC
cdr3_aa: CSALTSGRVNEQFF

clone_size: NA
v_call: TRBV12-3/TRBV12-4
d_call: NA
j_call: TRBJ1-2
cdr3_nt: TGTGCCAGCAGTCAAACTAACTATGGCTACACCTTC
cdr3_aa: CASSQTNYGYTF

clone_size: NA
v_call: TRBV28
d_call: NA
j_call: TRBJ1-2
cdr3_nt: TGTGCCAGCAGTTTCGGGACTTTGGGGCCTGGCTACACCTTC
cdr3_aa: CASSFGTLGPGYTF

clone_size: NA
v_call: TRBV6-5
d_call: TRBD2
j_call: TRBJ2-3
cdr3_nt: TGTGCCAGCAGTCGTAGCGGGAGATCATTAGATACGCAGTATTTT
cdr3_aa: CASSRSGRSLDTQYF

clone_size: NA
v_call: TRBV6-5
d_call: NA
j_call: TRBJ2-1
cdr3_nt: TGTGCCAGCAGTACCAATTGGGCTCCCGACAATGAGCAGTTCTTC
cdr3_aa: CASSTNWAPDNEQFF

clone_size: NA
v_call: TRBV7-3
d_call: TRBD1
j_call: TRBJ2-1
cdr3_nt: TGTGCCAGCAGCCCTAACGCGGGGACAGGGGGGTTTGACAATGAGCAGTTCTTC
cdr3_aa: CASSPNAGTGGFDNEQFF

clone_size: NA
v_call: TRBV3-1/TRBV3-2
d_call: NA
j_call: TRBJ2-7
cdr3_nt: TGTGCCAGCAGCCAAGGAGGGAACGACGAGCAGTACTTC
cdr3_aa: CASSQGGNDEQYF

clone_size: few
v_call: TRBV19
d_call: TRBD1
j_call: TRBJ1-4
cdr3_nt: TGTGCCAGTAGTTCGCCGTACAGGGGCCGTCGGGGGGAAAAACTGTTTTTT
cdr3_aa: CASSSPYRGRRGEKLFF

clone_size: NA
v_call: TRBV5-1
d_call: NA
j_call: TRBJ2-1
cdr3_nt: TGCGCCAGCACGGCACTAGCCACCTACAATGAGCAGTTCTTC
cdr3_aa: CASTALATYNEQFF

clone_size: NA
v_call: TRBV14
d_call: NA
j_call: TRBJ2-1
cdr3_nt: TGTGCCAGCAGCCAAGGGGGCTTTGCCCTTTACAATGAGCAGTTCTTC
cdr3_aa: CASSQGGFALYNEQFF

clone_size: NA
v_call: TRBV28
d_call: NA
j_call: TRBJ1-2
cdr3_nt: TGTGCCAGCAGAAACACCATCTATGGCTACACCTTC
cdr3_aa: CASRNTIYGYTF

clone_size: NA
v_call: TRBV28
d_call: NA
j_call: TRBJ1-2
cdr3_nt: TGTGCCAGCACCTCCACAGGAAGAGCTAACTATGGCTACACCTTC
cdr3_aa: CASTSTGRANYGYTF

clone_size: NA
v_call: TRBV5-1
d_call: NA
j_call: TRBJ1-1
cdr3_nt: TGCGCCAGCAGCTTGATCCTCGGGGGGTGGACTGAAGCTTTCTTT
cdr3_aa: CASSLILGGWTEAFF

clone_size: NA
v_call: TRBV10-2
d_call: TRBD1
j_call: TRBJ2-1
cdr3_nt: TGCGCCAGCAGTTGGGACAGCTCCACCTCCTACAATGAGCAGTTCTTC
cdr3_aa: CASSWDSSTSYNEQFF

clone_size: once
v_call: TRBV7-2
d_call: NA
j_call: TRBJ2-4
cdr3_nt: TGTGCCAGCAGCTTCCCTCCGGACATTCAGTACTTC
cdr3_aa: CASSFPPDIQYF

clone_size: NA
v_call: TRBV7-9
d_call: NA
j_call: TRBJ1-1
cdr3_nt: TGTGCCAGCAGCTTACATGAGCGTTCTTTAGCTTTCTTT
cdr3_aa: CASSLHERSLAFF

clone_size: NA
v_call: TRBV9
d_call: NA
j_call: TRBJ1-5
cdr3_nt: TGTGCCAGCAGCGAGTCAGGGGTGAGCAGTCAGCCCCAGCATTTT
cdr3_aa: CASSESGVSSQPQHF

clone_size: NA
v_call: TRBV29-1
d_call: NA
j_call: TRBJ1-2
cdr3_nt: TGCAGCGTTGAAGATGTTAGTGGCTACACCTTC
cdr3_aa: CSVEDVSGYTF

clone_size: NA
v_call: TRBV5-4
d_call: TRBD1
j_call: TRBJ1-1
cdr3_nt: TGTGCCAGCAGCTTGACTTGGACAGGGGGGACTGAAGCTTTCTTT
cdr3_aa: CASSLTWTGGTEAFF

clone_size: NA
v_call: TRBV18
d_call: TRBD1
j_call: TRBJ1-1
cdr3_nt: TGTGCCAGCTCACCAGAGGGGGCGAACACTGAAGCTTTCTTT
cdr3_aa: CASSPEGANTEAFF

clone_size: NA
v_call: TRBV19
d_call: TRBD1
j_call: TRBJ1-5
cdr3_nt: TGTGCCAGTAGTCTAAACAGGGGGAGAGGTCAGCCCCAGCATTTT
cdr3_aa: CASSLNRGRGQPQHF

clone_size: NA
v_call: TRBV28
d_call: TRBD2
j_call: TRBJ2-3
cdr3_nt: TGTGCCAGTGAGCGGGCTAGCGGTATCACAGATACGCAGTATTTT
cdr3_aa: CASERASGITDTQYF

clone_size: NA
v_call: TRBV3-1/TRBV3-2
d_call: TRBD2
j_call: TRBJ2-5
cdr3_nt: TGTGCCAGCAGCCTCCGACTAGCGGCTTTACAAGAGACCCAGTACTTC
cdr3_aa: CASSLRLAALQETQYF

clone_size: NA
v_call: TRBV5-4
d_call: TRBD2
j_call: TRBJ2-3
cdr3_nt: TGTGCCAGCAGCCGTAGGACTAGCGTCACAGATACGCAGTATTTT
cdr3_aa: CASSRRTSVTDTQYF

clone_size: many
v_call: TRBV28
d_call: TRBD2
j_call: TRBJ2-5
cdr3_nt: TGTGCCAGCAGCACTAGCGGGATGGGGATAGGGTACCAAGAGACCCAGTACTTC
cdr3_aa: CASSTSGMGIGYQETQYF